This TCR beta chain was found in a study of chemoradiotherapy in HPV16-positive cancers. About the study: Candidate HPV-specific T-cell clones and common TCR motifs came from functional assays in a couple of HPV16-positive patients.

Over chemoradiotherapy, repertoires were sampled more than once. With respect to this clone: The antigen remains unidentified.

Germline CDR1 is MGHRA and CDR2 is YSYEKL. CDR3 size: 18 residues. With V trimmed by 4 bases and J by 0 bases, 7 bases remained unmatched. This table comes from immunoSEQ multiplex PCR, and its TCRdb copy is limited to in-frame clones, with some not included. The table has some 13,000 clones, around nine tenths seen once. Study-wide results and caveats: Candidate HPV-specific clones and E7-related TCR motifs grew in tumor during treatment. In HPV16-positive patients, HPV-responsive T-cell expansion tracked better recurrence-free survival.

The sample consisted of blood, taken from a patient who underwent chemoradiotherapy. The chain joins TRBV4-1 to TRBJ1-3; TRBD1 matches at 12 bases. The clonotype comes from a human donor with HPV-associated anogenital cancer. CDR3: CASSLGTGGVSSGNTIYF. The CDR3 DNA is TGCGCCAGCAGCCTGGGGACAGGGGGCGTCAGCTCTGGAAACACCATATATTTT.